The rows below give T cell receptor beta chains drawn from one sample of a study of T cell responses to AZD1222 COVID-19 vaccine. Measured with immunoSEQ multiplex PCR; TCRdb has only the in-frame clones, and not every one. The table includes roughly 200,000 clones, around 88% detected once. Sequenced material: peripheral blood, taken on day 0 of AZD1222 vaccination. These receptor sequences come from an adult in good health. CDR3s include the opening cysteine and the closing phenylalanine or tryptophan. A D gene is named only where the DNA matches it firmly. The size field is filled for only some rows; it gives once, few, many or a size class.

TRBV2	TRBJ1-5	TRBD1	-	CASRMTGATAQPQHF	TGTGCCAGCAGGATGACAGGGGCCACGGCCCAGCCCCAGCATTTT
TRBV5-1	TRBJ1-4	-	-	CASSASVGFREKLFF	TGCGCCAGCAGCGCTTCCGTGGGGTTCCGCGAAAAACTGTTTTTT
TRBV30	TRBJ1-3	-	-	CAWSVGGTGNTIYF	TGTGCCTGGAGTGTAGGCGGCACTGGAAACACCATATATTTT
TRBV6-2/TRBV6-3	TRBJ1-2	-	once	CASSYSGVRYTF	TGTGCCAGCAGTTACTCCGGGGTGCGCTACACCTTC
TRBV2	TRBJ2-3	TRBD1	-	CASRDRNSGTDTQYF	TGTGCCAGCAGGGACAGGAATTCGGGCACAGATACGCAGTATTTT
TRBV5-4	TRBJ2-2	TRBD1	-	CASSLQGPLGGELFF	TGTGCCAGCAGCTTACAGGGGCCATTGGGCGGGGAGCTGTTTTTT
TRBV2	TRBJ1-2	-	-	CASSGERTNYGYTF	TGTGCCAGCAGCGGGGAGAGAACTAACTATGGCTACACCTTC
TRBV13	TRBJ1-5	-	-	CASSFGTLGSPQHF	TGTGCCAGCAGTTTCGGGACTCTGGGATCGCCCCAGCATTTT
TRBV2	TRBJ1-1	-	-	CASSVSGMDTEAFF	TGTGCCAGCAGTGTATCAGGGATGGATACTGAAGCTTTCTTT
TRBV15	TRBJ2-7	TRBD2	-	CATSRDLAGSYEQYF	TGTGCCACCAGCAGAGACCTAGCGGGGTCCTACGAGCAGTACTTC
TRBV19	TRBJ1-2	-	once	CATHLPRAGEANYGYTF	TGTGCCACCCACCTTCCGCGCGCGGGGGAGGCTAACTATGGCTACACCTTC
TRBV5-1	TRBJ1-1	TRBD1	-	CASSRAQGTEAFF	TGCGCCAGCAGCCGGGCACAGGGGACTGAAGCTTTCTTT
TRBV5-5	TRBJ2-1	-	-	CASSRHRAEEQFF	TGTGCCAGCAGCAGGCACAGGGCAGAGGAGCAGTTCTTC
TRBV7-2	TRBJ2-7	-	-	CASSSYASGDEQYF	TGTGCCAGCAGCTCTTATGCCTCAGGGGACGAGCAGTACTTC
TRBV19	TRBJ1-4	TRBD1	-	CASSRTGGFATNEKLFF	TGTGCCAGTAGTAGGACAGGAGGATTTGCAACTAATGAAAAACTGTTTTTT
TRBV5-1	TRBJ1-3	-	-	CASSFGQHSGNTIYF	TGCGCCAGCAGCTTCGGACAGCACTCTGGAAACACCATATATTTT
TRBV29-1	TRBJ1-5	TRBD1	once	CSVRVRGDRDSNQPQHF	TGCAGCGTTCGAGTACGGGGGGACAGAGATAGCAATCAGCCCCAGCATTTT